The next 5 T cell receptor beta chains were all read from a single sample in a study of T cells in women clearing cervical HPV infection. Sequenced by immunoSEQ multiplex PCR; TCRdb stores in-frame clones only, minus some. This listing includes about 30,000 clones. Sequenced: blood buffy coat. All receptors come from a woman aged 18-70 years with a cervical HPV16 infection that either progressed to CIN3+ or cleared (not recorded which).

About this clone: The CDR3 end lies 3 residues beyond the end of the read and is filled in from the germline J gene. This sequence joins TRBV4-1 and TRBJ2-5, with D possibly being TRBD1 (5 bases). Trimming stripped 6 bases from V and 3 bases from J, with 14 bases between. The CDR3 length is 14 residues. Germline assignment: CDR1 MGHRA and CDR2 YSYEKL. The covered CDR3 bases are TGCGCCAGCAGTCGGCCAGGGCTTGAAGAGACC. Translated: CASSRPGLEET. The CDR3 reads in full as CASSRPGLEETQYF.

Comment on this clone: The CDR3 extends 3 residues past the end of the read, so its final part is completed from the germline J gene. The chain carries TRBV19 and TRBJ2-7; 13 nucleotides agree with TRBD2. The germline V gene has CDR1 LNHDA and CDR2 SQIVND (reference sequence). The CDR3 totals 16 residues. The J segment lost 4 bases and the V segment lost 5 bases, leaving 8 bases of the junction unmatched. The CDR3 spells CASSRPTSGRPYEQYF. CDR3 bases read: TGTGCCAGTAGTCGTCCGACTAGCGGGAGGCCTTACGAG.

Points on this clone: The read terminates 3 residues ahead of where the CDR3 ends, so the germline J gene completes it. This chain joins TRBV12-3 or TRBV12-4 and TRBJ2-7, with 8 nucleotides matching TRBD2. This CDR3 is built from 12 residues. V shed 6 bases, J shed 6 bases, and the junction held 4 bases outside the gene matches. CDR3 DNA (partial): TGTGCCAGCAGGAGCGGGAGTGGCGAG. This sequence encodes CASRSGSGE. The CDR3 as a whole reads CASRSGSGEQYF.

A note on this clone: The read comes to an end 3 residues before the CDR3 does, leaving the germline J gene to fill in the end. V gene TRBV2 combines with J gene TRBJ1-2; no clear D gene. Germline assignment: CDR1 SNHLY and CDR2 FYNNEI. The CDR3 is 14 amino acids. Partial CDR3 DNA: TGTGCCAGCAGTGAAGCGAGAAAGGACTGGGGC. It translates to CASSEARKDWG. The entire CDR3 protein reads CASSEARKDWGYTF.

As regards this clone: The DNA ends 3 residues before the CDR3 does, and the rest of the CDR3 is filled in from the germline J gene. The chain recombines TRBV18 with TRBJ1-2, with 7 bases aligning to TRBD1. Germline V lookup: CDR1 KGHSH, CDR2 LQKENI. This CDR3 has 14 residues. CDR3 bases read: TGTGCCAGCTCAAAGGAGGGACAGACCTACGAC. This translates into CASSKEGQTYD. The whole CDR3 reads CASSKEGQTYDYTF. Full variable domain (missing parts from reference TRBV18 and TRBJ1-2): NAGVMQNPRHLVRRRGQEARLRCSPMKGHSHVYWYRQLPEEGLKFMVYLQKENIIDESGMPKERFSAEFPKEGPSILRIQQVVRGDSAAYFCASSKEGQTYDYTFGSGTRLTVV.